The rows below give T cell receptor beta chains drawn from one sample of a study of T cells in Graves' hyperthyroidism and ophthalmopathy. TCRdb re-analysed the multiplex PCR reads in MiXCR, keeping a single row per CDR3 protein. The sample consists of fewer than 850,000 distinct CDR3 sequences, around a sixth of them appearing once. Sequenced input: blood. Receptors were obtained from a man aged 45 to 65 with Graves' hyperthyroidism. CDR3s include the opening cysteine and the closing phenylalanine or tryptophan. Each record gives: clone size, D gene, V gene, J gene, CDR3 DNA, CDR3 protein. D genes are given only for firm matches. Clone size is not always given. Where it is, it says once, few, many or a class for expanded clones.

clone size: many; D gene: TRBD2; V gene: TRBV20-1; J gene: TRBJ2-3; CDR3 DNA: TGCAGTGCCCGAACTAGCGGGAGCTTAGATACGCAGTATTTT; CDR3 protein: CSARTSGSLDTQYF
clone size: NA; D gene: TRBD2; V gene: TRBV5-1; J gene: TRBJ2-7; CDR3 DNA: TGCGCCAGCAGCCCCATTGGGACTAGCGGGAGCCGCGAGCAGTACTTC; CDR3 protein: CASSPIGTSGSREQYF
clone size: few; D gene: TRBD1; V gene: TRBV20-1; J gene: TRBJ1-2; CDR3 DNA: TGCAGTGCTAGACTCGCGGGACAGGGGGCTTATGGCTACACCTTC; CDR3 protein: CSARLAGQGAYGYTF
clone size: few; D gene: TRBD2; V gene: TRBV4-1; J gene: TRBJ2-7; CDR3 DNA: TGCGCCAGCAGCCAAGGGGGGGGTTCGGACGAGCAGTACTTC; CDR3 protein: CASSQGGGSDEQYF
clone size: few; D gene: NA; V gene: TRBV6-1; J gene: TRBJ2-5; CDR3 DNA: TGTGCCAGCGCGGAGGGGGAGACCCAGTACTTC; CDR3 protein: CASAEGETQYF
clone size: few; D gene: NA; V gene: TRBV30; J gene: TRBJ1-5; CDR3 DNA: TGTGCCTGGAGTGTCAATATCGGTCAGCCCCAGCATTTT; CDR3 protein: CAWSVNIGQPQHF
clone size: many; D gene: NA; V gene: TRBV7-8; J gene: TRBJ1-5; CDR3 DNA: TGTGCCAGCAGCTTAGTCCCAGGACCCAGCAATCAGCCCCAGCATTTT; CDR3 protein: CASSLVPGPSNQPQHF
clone size: many; D gene: NA; V gene: TRBV2; J gene: TRBJ1-4; CDR3 DNA: TGTGCCAGCCGAAAATGGTCAGGGAATAATGAAAAACTGTTTTTT; CDR3 protein: CASRKWSGNNEKLFF
clone size: many; D gene: TRBD1; V gene: TRBV29-1; J gene: TRBJ2-7; CDR3 DNA: TGCAGCGTTGTACAGGGGGCTTACGAGCAGTACTTC; CDR3 protein: CSVVQGAYEQYF
clone size: NA; D gene: TRBD1; V gene: TRBV6-2/TRBV6-3; J gene: TRBJ1-5; CDR3 DNA: TGTGCCAGCAGAAAGACAGGGGCTAATCAGCCCCAGCATTTT; CDR3 protein: CASRKTGANQPQHF
clone size: many; D gene: TRBD1; V gene: TRBV28; J gene: TRBJ2-7; CDR3 DNA: TGTGCCAGCAGCTTCGGACAGGGGCCGCAGTACTTC; CDR3 protein: CASSFGQGPQYF
clone size: many; D gene: NA; V gene: TRBV28; J gene: TRBJ2-5; CDR3 DNA: TGTGCCAGCGGAGTGGAAGAGACCCAGTACTTC; CDR3 protein: CASGVEETQYF
clone size: many; D gene: NA; V gene: TRBV28; J gene: TRBJ1-2; CDR3 DNA: TGTGCCAGCAGTGGGCGGACAGTCTATGGCTACACCTTC; CDR3 protein: CASSGRTVYGYTF
clone size: few; D gene: TRBD1; V gene: TRBV19; J gene: TRBJ2-7; CDR3 DNA: TGTGCCAGTAGTCCAACGACAGGGACCTACGAGCAGTACTTC; CDR3 protein: CASSPTTGTYEQYF
clone size: few; D gene: NA; V gene: TRBV7-8; J gene: TRBJ1-6; CDR3 DNA: TGTGCCAGCAGCTTAGGGGTAGGGGACCAGGATGGACCCCTCCACTTT; CDR3 protein: CASSLGVGDQDGPLHF
clone size: many; D gene: TRBD1; V gene: TRBV6-1; J gene: TRBJ2-7; CDR3 DNA: TGTGCCAGCAAGTCGGGACAGGGTTACGAGCAGTACTTC; CDR3 protein: CASKSGQGYEQYF
clone size: few; D gene: NA; V gene: TRBV28; J gene: TRBJ2-3; CDR3 DNA: TGTGCCAGCAGTTTCCAGCTCGGAGGGGCAGATACGCAGTATTTT; CDR3 protein: CASSFQLGGADTQYF
clone size: few; D gene: TRBD2; V gene: TRBV19; J gene: TRBJ2-1; CDR3 DNA: TGTGCCAGTAGTATTAGGCCCGTCTGGACTAGCGGGCACAATGAGCAGTTCTTC; CDR3 protein: CASSIRPVWTSGHNEQFF
clone size: few; D gene: NA; V gene: TRBV9; J gene: TRBJ1-4; CDR3 DNA: TGTGCCAGCAGCGTATCGACAACTAATGAAAAACTGTTTTTT; CDR3 protein: CASSVSTTNEKLFF
clone size: NA; D gene: NA; V gene: TRBV19; J gene: TRBJ2-1; CDR3 DNA: TGTGCCAGTAGTATAGTACCAGAGGCGGGACGCTACAATGAGCAGTTCTTC; CDR3 protein: CASSIVPEAGRYNEQFF
clone size: few; D gene: TRBD2; V gene: TRBV13; J gene: TRBJ2-7; CDR3 DNA: TGTGCCAGCAGCTCCTCGACAGGGGCTAGCGGGAGCTCCTACGAGCAGTACTTC; CDR3 protein: CASSSSTGASGSSYEQYF
clone size: NA; D gene: NA; V gene: TRBV2; J gene: TRBJ1-4; CDR3 DNA: TGTGCCAGCAGTGTCGGGGGCCTTAATGAAAAACTGTTTTTT; CDR3 protein: CASSVGGLNEKLFF
clone size: many; D gene: TRBD2; V gene: TRBV11-2; J gene: TRBJ2-1; CDR3 DNA: TGTGCCAGCAGCTTAGGGTTAGCGGGGAGCTATGAGCAGTTCTTC; CDR3 protein: CASSLGLAGSYEQFF
clone size: few; D gene: NA; V gene: TRBV7-6; J gene: TRBJ1-1; CDR3 DNA: TGTGCCAGCAGCTTAGCGGTCGACGGGAACACTGAAGCTTTCTTT; CDR3 protein: CASSLAVDGNTEAFF
clone size: NA; D gene: NA; V gene: TRBV11-2; J gene: TRBJ2-7; CDR3 DNA: TGTGCCAGCAGGGGGCTCGCAGGGGACTACTCCTACGAGCAGTACTTC; CDR3 protein: CASRGLAGDYSYEQYF
clone size: many; D gene: NA; V gene: TRBV7-2; J gene: TRBJ1-4; CDR3 DNA: TGTGCCAGCAGCTTGGACCAAGCGGATGAAAAACTGTTTTTT; CDR3 protein: CASSLDQADEKLFF
clone size: many; D gene: NA; V gene: TRBV27; J gene: TRBJ2-7; CDR3 DNA: TGTGCCAGCAGTTTATCAGAGGGGAGCTCCTACGAGCAGTACTTC; CDR3 protein: CASSLSEGSSYEQYF
clone size: few; D gene: TRBD1; V gene: TRBV6-1; J gene: TRBJ2-3; CDR3 DNA: TGTGCCAGCGCACGGGACAGGAACACAGATACGCAGTATTTT; CDR3 protein: CASARDRNTDTQYF
clone size: many; D gene: NA; V gene: TRBV11-2; J gene: TRBJ1-5; CDR3 DNA: TGTGCCAGCAGCTTAGTCGGTCAGCCCCAGCATTTT; CDR3 protein: CASSLVGQPQHF
clone size: few; D gene: NA; V gene: TRBV7-9; J gene: TRBJ2-5; CDR3 DNA: TGTGCCAGTAGACAGTTAAGTTTGGAGACCCAGTACTTC; CDR3 protein: CASRQLSLETQYF
clone size: few; D gene: NA; V gene: TRBV20-1; J gene: TRBJ1-1; CDR3 DNA: TGCAGTGCTAGGAGAGGGGGAGCGGTATTAGCCACTGAAGCTTTCTTT; CDR3 protein: CSARRGGAVLATEAFF
clone size: few; D gene: TRBD2; V gene: TRBV10-3; J gene: TRBJ2-5; CDR3 DNA: TGTGCCGTGGGGACTAGCGGGAGTAGAGAGACCCAGTACTTC; CDR3 protein: CAVGTSGSRETQYF
clone size: many; D gene: TRBD2; V gene: TRBV9; J gene: TRBJ2-1; CDR3 DNA: TGTGCCAGCAGCGGGGGTGGGACTATTACAAATGAGCAGTTCTTC; CDR3 protein: CASSGGGTITNEQFF
clone size: many; D gene: TRBD2; V gene: TRBV7-2; J gene: TRBJ2-1; CDR3 DNA: TGTGCCAGCAGCTACCTAGCGGGGGACTACAATGAGCAGTTCTTC; CDR3 protein: CASSYLAGDYNEQFF
clone size: many; D gene: TRBD1; V gene: TRBV7-9; J gene: TRBJ2-5; CDR3 DNA: TGTGCCAGCAGCTTAGAGAGGAGACAGGGGAGGAAGACCCAGTACTTC; CDR3 protein: CASSLERRQGRKTQYF
clone size: NA; D gene: NA; V gene: TRBV19; J gene: TRBJ1-3; CDR3 DNA: TGTGCCAGTGGTCGGGACGGTGGAAACGCCATATATTTT; CDR3 protein: CASGRDGGNAIYF
clone size: many; D gene: NA; V gene: TRBV27; J gene: TRBJ2-7; CDR3 DNA: TGTGCCAGCAGTTTCGACCCAGGGAGGTCCTACGAGCAGTACTTC; CDR3 protein: CASSFDPGRSYEQYF
clone size: NA; D gene: NA; V gene: TRBV29-1; J gene: TRBJ2-7; CDR3 DNA: TGCAGCGTTGAGGCAGGGAACTCCTACGAGCAGTACTTC; CDR3 protein: CSVEAGNSYEQYF
clone size: NA; D gene: TRBD1; V gene: TRBV7-9; J gene: TRBJ1-1; CDR3 DNA: TGTGCCAGCAGAGGGACAGGGATCCCCACGAACACTGAAGCTTTCTTT; CDR3 protein: CASRGTGIPTNTEAFF
clone size: few; D gene: NA; V gene: TRBV27; J gene: TRBJ2-1; CDR3 DNA: TGTGCCAGCATAGGGGCGCCCTACAATGAGCAGTTCTTC; CDR3 protein: CASIGAPYNEQFF
clone size: many; D gene: NA; V gene: TRBV7-9; J gene: TRBJ1-2; CDR3 DNA: TGTGCCAGCAGCTTAGACGTGAACTATGGCTACACCTTC; CDR3 protein: CASSLDVNYGYTF
clone size: few; D gene: TRBD2; V gene: TRBV18; J gene: TRBJ2-1; CDR3 DNA: TGTGCCAGCTCACTAGAACCGGGACTAGCTTACAATGAGCAGTTCTTC; CDR3 protein: CASSLEPGLAYNEQFF
clone size: NA; D gene: TRBD1; V gene: TRBV18; J gene: TRBJ2-2; CDR3 DNA: TGTGCCAGCTCACCAGGGACAGGCATTCCGAACACCGGGGAGCTGTTTTTT; CDR3 protein: CASSPGTGIPNTGELFF
clone size: few; D gene: TRBD2; V gene: TRBV24-1; J gene: TRBJ2-5; CDR3 DNA: TGTGCCACCAGTGATTTTGGCGGGAGAGGAGGGGAGACCCAGTACTTC; CDR3 protein: CATSDFGGRGGETQYF
clone size: many; D gene: TRBD1; V gene: TRBV19; J gene: TRBJ2-7; CDR3 DNA: TGTGCCAGTACCGCGACAGGGAGCTCCTACGAGCAGTACTTC; CDR3 protein: CASTATGSSYEQYF
clone size: many; D gene: NA; V gene: TRBV12-3/TRBV12-4; J gene: TRBJ2-1; CDR3 DNA: TGTGCCAGCAGTTTAGAAGGGGGTCCGAGCTCCTACAATGAGCAGTTCTTC; CDR3 protein: CASSLEGGPSSYNEQFF
clone size: NA; D gene: NA; V gene: TRBV6-2/TRBV6-3; J gene: TRBJ1-2; CDR3 DNA: TGTGCCAGCAGCGACACCAACTATGGCTACACCTTC; CDR3 protein: CASSDTNYGYTF
clone size: few; D gene: NA; V gene: TRBV7-9; J gene: TRBJ2-3; CDR3 DNA: TGTGCCAGCAGCCCGACCTCGCTAGCGCCAGATACGCAGTATTTT; CDR3 protein: CASSPTSLAPDTQYF
clone size: NA; D gene: NA; V gene: TRBV6-1; J gene: TRBJ2-1; CDR3 DNA: TGTGCCAGCAGTTTTACCAGACAGAATGAGCAGTTCTTC; CDR3 protein: CASSFTRQNEQFF
clone size: many; D gene: NA; V gene: TRBV27; J gene: TRBJ1-2; CDR3 DNA: TGTGCCAGCAGTTTATCCGCAGATAACTATGGCTACACCTTC; CDR3 protein: CASSLSADNYGYTF
clone size: once; D gene: NA; V gene: TRBV28; J gene: TRBJ2-7; CDR3 DNA: TGTGCCAGCAGCCTAGGGCCGGAAAAGGTGCAGTACTTC; CDR3 protein: CASSLGPEKVQYF
clone size: NA; D gene: TRBD2; V gene: TRBV6-2/TRBV6-3; J gene: TRBJ2-2; CDR3 DNA: TGTGCCAGCAGTCGACGGACTAGCGGGAGTAACGGGGAGCTGTTTTTT; CDR3 protein: CASSRRTSGSNGELFF
clone size: few; D gene: NA; V gene: TRBV11-2; J gene: TRBJ2-1; CDR3 DNA: TGTGCCAGCAGCTTAGATGTGCAGGGGTGGAATGAGCAGTTCTTC; CDR3 protein: CASSLDVQGWNEQFF
clone size: NA; D gene: NA; V gene: TRBV2; J gene: TRBJ2-7; CDR3 DNA: TGTGCCAGCAGTCCAACCCGGGACGGGACCTACGAGCAGTACTTC; CDR3 protein: CASSPTRDGTYEQYF
clone size: once; D gene: TRBD2; V gene: TRBV12-3/TRBV12-4; J gene: TRBJ2-3; CDR3 DNA: TGTGCCAGCAGTTGGGCTAGCGGGACCACAGATACGCAGTATTTT; CDR3 protein: CASSWASGTTDTQYF